This TCR beta chain is drawn from a study of blood T cells in healthy people across ages. General study results and limits: In long-lived donors, naive CD4+ cell counts and diversity exceeded those of aged donors.

The CDR3 loop spans 16 amino acids. With V trimmed by 5 bases and J by 7 bases, 6 bases remained unmatched. Per germline, CDR1 PRHDT and CDR2 FYEKMQ (reference sequence). About this clonotype: The antigen remains unidentified.

Each sample had at least 7 million PBMCs isolated. A J-beta primer mix and a sample-barcoded 5' primer were used in a second PCR of about 7 to 12 cycles. Tagging of each cDNA molecule was performed by a template-switch adaptor with 12 random nucleotides. Each sample provided no less than 2.5 million CDR3-containing paired-end reads. Each CDR3 protein gets one entry after TCRdb re-called the 5' RACE reads with MiXCR. The repertoire has 650,000 to 700,000 distinct CDR3 sequences, around 50% of them found once; the top ten carry approximately 13%. The receptor was derived from a woman aged 80 or older in good health. The sample consisted of blood. The rearrangement joins TRBV13 to TRBJ2-1; 15 positions agree with TRBD2. The CDR3 coding sequence is TGTGCCAGCAGCCCGAGGACTAGCGGGGGGGCAAATGAGCAGTTCTTC. Its translation: CASSPRTSGGANEQFF.